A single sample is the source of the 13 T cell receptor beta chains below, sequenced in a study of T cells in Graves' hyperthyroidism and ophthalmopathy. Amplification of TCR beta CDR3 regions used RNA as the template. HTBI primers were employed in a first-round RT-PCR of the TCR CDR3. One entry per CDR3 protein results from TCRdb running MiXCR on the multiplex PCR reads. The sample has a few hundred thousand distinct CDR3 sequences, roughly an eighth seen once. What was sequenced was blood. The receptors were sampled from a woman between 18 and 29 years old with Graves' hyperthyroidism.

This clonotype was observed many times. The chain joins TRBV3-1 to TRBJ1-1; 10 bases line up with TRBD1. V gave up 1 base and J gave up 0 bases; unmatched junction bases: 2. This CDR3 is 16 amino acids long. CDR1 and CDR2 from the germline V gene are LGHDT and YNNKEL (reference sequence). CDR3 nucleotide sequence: TGTGCCAGCAGCCAAGCGGGACAGGGGATGAACACTGAAGCTTTCTTT. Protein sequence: CASSQAGQGMNTEAFF. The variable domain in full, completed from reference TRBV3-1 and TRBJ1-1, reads DTAVSQTPKYLVTQMGNDKSIKCEQNLGHDTMYWYKQDSKKFLKIMFSYNNKELIINETVPNRFSPKSPDKAHLNLHINSLELGDSAVYFCASSQAGQGMNTEAFFGQGTRLTVV.

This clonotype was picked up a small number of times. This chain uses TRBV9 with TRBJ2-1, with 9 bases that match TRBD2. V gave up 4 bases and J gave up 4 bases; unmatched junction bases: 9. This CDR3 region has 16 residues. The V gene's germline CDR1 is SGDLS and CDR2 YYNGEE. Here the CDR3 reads CASSPRLAADYNEQFF. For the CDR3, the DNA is TGTGCCAGCAGCCCGCGACTAGCGGCCGATTACAATGAGCAGTTCTTC.

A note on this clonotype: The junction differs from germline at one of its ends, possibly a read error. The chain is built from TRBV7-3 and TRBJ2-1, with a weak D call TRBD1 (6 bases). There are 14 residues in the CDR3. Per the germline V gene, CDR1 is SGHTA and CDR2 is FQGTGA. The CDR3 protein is CASSERGIYDEQFF. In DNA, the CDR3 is TGTGCCAGCAGCGAAAGGGGGATCTACGATGAGCAGTTCTTC.

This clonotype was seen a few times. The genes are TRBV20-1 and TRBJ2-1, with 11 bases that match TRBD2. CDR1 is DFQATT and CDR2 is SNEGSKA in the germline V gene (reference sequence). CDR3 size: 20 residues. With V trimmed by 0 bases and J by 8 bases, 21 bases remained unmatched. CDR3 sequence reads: CSARDTGLAAAKSFWDEQFF. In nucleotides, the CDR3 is TGCAGTGCTAGAGACACGGGACTAGCGGCCGCAAAGTCCTTTTGGGATGAGCAGTTCTTC.

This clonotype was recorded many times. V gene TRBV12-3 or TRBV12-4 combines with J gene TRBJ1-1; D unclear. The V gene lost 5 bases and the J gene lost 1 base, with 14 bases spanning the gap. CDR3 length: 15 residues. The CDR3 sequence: CASSPQTVGNTEAFF. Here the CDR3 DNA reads TGTGCCAGCAGTCCCCAGACGGTTGGGAACACTGAAGCTTTCTTT.

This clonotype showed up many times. In DNA form, the CDR3 reads TGTGCCAGCAGCCCCCAAAGGGGTAACACTGAAGCTTTCTTT. This sequence encodes CASSPQRGNTEAFF. The chain has TRBV11-2 and TRBJ1-1, with a weak D call TRBD1 (5 bases). The CDR3 is 14 residues long. With 5 bases removed from V and 2 bases from J, the gap between germline ends came to 12 bases. The V gene's germline CDR1 is SGHAT and CDR2 FQNNGV.

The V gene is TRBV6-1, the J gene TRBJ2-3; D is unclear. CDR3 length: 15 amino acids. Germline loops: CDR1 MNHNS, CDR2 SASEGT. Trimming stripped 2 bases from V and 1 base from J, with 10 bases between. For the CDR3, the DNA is TGTGCCAGCAGTGAACTGGCTACTGGCACAGATACGCAGTATTTT. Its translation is CASSELATGTDTQYF.

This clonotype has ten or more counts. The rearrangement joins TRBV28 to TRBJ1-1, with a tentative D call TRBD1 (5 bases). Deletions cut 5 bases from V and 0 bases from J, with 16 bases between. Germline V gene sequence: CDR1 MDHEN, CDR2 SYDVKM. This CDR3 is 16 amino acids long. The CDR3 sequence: CASSPSGQGMNTEAFF. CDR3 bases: TGTGCCAGCAGTCCCTCTGGGCAGGGAATGAACACTGAAGCTTTCTTT.

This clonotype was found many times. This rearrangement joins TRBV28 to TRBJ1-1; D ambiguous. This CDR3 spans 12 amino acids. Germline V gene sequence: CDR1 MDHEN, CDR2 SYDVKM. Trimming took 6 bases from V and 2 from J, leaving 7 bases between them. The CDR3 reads CASSQYNTEAFF. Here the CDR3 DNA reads TGTGCCAGCAGCCAATATAACACTGAAGCTTTCTTT.

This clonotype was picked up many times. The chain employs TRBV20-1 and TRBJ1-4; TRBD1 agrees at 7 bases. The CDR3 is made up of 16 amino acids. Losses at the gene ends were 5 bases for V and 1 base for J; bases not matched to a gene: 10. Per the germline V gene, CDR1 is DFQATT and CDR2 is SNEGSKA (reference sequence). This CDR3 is CSAPDRARGTNEKLFF. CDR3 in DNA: TGCAGTGCTCCAGACAGGGCAAGGGGAACTAATGAAAAACTGTTTTTT.

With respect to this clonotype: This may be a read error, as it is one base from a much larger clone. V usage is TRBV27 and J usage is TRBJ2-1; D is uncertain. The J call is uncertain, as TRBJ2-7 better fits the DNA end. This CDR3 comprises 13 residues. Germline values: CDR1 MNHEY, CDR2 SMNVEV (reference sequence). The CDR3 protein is CASSSRVYNEQYF. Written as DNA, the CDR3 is TGTGCCAGCAGTTCCCGGGTCTACAATGAGCAGTACTTC.

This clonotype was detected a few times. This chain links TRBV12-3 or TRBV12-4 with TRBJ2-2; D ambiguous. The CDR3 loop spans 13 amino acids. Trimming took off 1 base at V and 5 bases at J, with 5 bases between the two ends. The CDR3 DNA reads TGTGCCAGCAGTTTAGGGGTAACCGGGGAGCTGTTTTTT. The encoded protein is CASSLGVTGELFF.

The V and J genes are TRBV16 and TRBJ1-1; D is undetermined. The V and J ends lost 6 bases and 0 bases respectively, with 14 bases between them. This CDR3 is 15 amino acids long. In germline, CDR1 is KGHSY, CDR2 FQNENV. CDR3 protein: CASRQRVGVNTEAFF. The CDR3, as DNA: TGTGCCAGCAGACAAAGGGTCGGCGTGAACACTGAAGCTTTCTTT.